This T cell receptor (beta chain) was profiled in a study of control samples from healthy donors and cancer patients. TCRdb's copy holds only in-frame clones and misses some; the assay was immunoSEQ multiplex PCR. The sample has 150,000 or so clones; 94% are singletons. V lost 4 bases, J lost 2 bases, and 12 bases lay in between. CDR3 length: 14 amino acids. Per the germline V gene, CDR1 is LGHNT and CDR2 is FRNRAP. This TCR was sampled from a man aged 40-49 years in good health. V gene TRBV12-5 combines with J gene TRBJ2-7; D possibly corresponds to TRBD1 (6 bases). The sequenced sample consisted of blood. The CDR3 DNA sequence: TGTGCTAGTGGTTCCGGGACAAGAACCTACGAGCAGTACTTC. This sequence encodes CASGSGTRTYEQYF.